Sequencing of this T cell receptor (beta chain) was carried out in a study of monozygotic twins with inflammatory bowel disease (dated by TCRdb to between 2018 and 2020). In the study overall: A total of about 28 monozygotic twin pairs were included in the full study, comprising nine German pairs (four IBD-concordant, five IBD-discordant) and 19 IBD-discordant Danish pairs. Each individual had, on average, about 151 000 unique TCRalpha sequences and 181 000 unique TCRbeta sequences available for analysis. The search for disease-associated traits relied mainly on comparing, within discordant pairs, IBD patients with their genetically identical healthy co-twins. Summary of the overall study and its limitations: The analysis was unable to tell apart different T cell subtypes. Because patients received different immunosuppressive treatments, the repertoires may have picked up extra background noise and variability between individuals. No difference in repertoire similarity was observed between concordant and discordant twins, possibly owing to limited statistical power. The results gave no support for a single strong signal or clonotype linked to IBD. Compared with healthy twins, IBD patients shared fewer clonotypes with other individuals, and the difference was most pronounced in patients with signs of disease activity. TCRbeta repertoire diversity, by inverse Simpson index, was decreased in IBD patients compared with their healthy co-twins.

From each donor, a roughly 2.3 ml peripheral blood sample was drawn into PAXgene tubes and stored at -80 degrees C. Without T cell sorting, total RNA was isolated from whole blood using the PAXgene blood miRNA kit on an automated QIAcube. Peripheral blood from monozygotic twin pairs who were concordant or discordant for inflammatory bowel disease underwent deep TCRalpha and TCRbeta repertoire profiling using unique molecular barcoding. Smoking habits were recorded for all twin pairs, and each individual was classified as a current, former or never smoker. Concerning this clonotype: Its antigen specificity is not known.

There are 12 amino acids in the CDR3, from cysteine to phenylalanine inclusive. Only the protein is on record. CDR1 is given as DFQATT and CDR2 as SNEGSKA, both from the germline V gene (reference sequence). Library preparation was by 5' RACE. Preparation of each TCR library used about 4,000 ng of total RNA. cDNA was synthesized with SMARTScribe reverse transcriptase in eight separate reactions per sample. Unique molecular identifiers containing a 6-nucleotide sample barcode were introduced through template switching during cDNA synthesis. TCRalpha and TCRbeta cDNA was amplified by two nested PCRs of approximately 16 and 10 cycles, with bead purification after each PCR. Before amplification, cDNA was treated with uracil DNA-glycosylase and purified using the QIAquick PCR purification kit. The second PCR was the step at which Illumina TruSeq-compatible adapters and sample-specific barcodes were added. TapeStation and Qubit were used to check library quality and concentration, and 4.5 to 5 ng of each library was pooled. Sequencing of the pooled libraries was done on an Illumina HiSeq2500 single-index Rapid Run using custom sequencing primers and 2 x 100 bp reads. The source study handled its data this way. MiGEC version 1.2.6 was used for UMI-based consensus assembly to correct PCR and sequencing errors. MiXCR version 2.1.1 was used for V(D)J alignment, clonotype assembly and CDR3 extraction. Normalisation of gene usage, clonotype sharing and MAIT/NKT TCR abundance was achieved by analysing the top 1000, 10 000 and 20 000 clonotypes per sample. After downsampling to 27 000 UMIs, diversity was calculated as the inverse Simpson index using the vegan R package. Paired Mann-Whitney U tests on discordant twin pairs were used, with Benjamini-Hochberg multiple-testing correction. TCRdb reprocessed the raw reads; every CDR3 protein sequence is a single record, and DNA is not supplied. What appears here as the V and J calls and clone size reflects TCRdb's work, not the paper's. The table for this sample lists about 300,000 distinct CDR3 sequences. The ten largest clones take up roughly 5.2% of the sample.

The sequenced material came from blood. This receptor was obtained from a human donor with ulcerative colitis or Crohn's disease, or a healthy co-twin of an affected twin (not recorded which). The chain was built from TRBV20-1 and TRBJ2-7. For the CDR3, the sequence is CSARGRTYEQYF.